These T cell receptor beta chains were read from a single sample in a study of T cell responses to AZD1222 COVID-19 vaccine. Generated by immunoSEQ multiplex PCR, the TCRdb table keeps only in-frame clones and is missing some. The table records 150,000 to 200,000 clones, 85% to 95% of them present only once. This specimen consisted of peripheral blood, obtained on day 0 of AZD1222 vaccination. Receptors originate from an adult in good health. CDR3s include the opening cysteine and the closing phenylalanine or tryptophan. A D gene is named only where the DNA matches it firmly. Some rows have no size entry. The others give once, few or many, or a class for an expanded clone.

J: TRBJ2-1
V: TRBV9
size: .
D: .
CDR3: CASSVGEGVWNEQFF
DNA: TGTGCCAGCAGCGTGGGAGAGGGCGTATGGAATGAGCAGTTCTTC

J: TRBJ2-7
V: TRBV24-1
size: .
D: .
CDR3: CATSDPRGSYEQYF
DNA: TGTGCCACCAGTGATCCCAGGGGCTCCTACGAGCAGTACTTC

J: TRBJ2-5
V: TRBV6-5
size: .
D: TRBD2
CDR3: CASSRRTSRETQYF
DNA: TGTGCCAGCAGCCGCCGGACTAGCAGGGAGACCCAGTACTTC

J: TRBJ1-3
V: TRBV11-3
size: .
D: .
CDR3: CASSLNLWASSGNTIYF
DNA: TGTGCCAGCAGCTTAAACTTGTGGGCCAGCTCTGGAAACACCATATATTTT

J: TRBJ2-1
V: TRBV11-2
size: .
D: TRBD1
CDR3: CASSFLQGAAYNEQFF
DNA: TGTGCCAGCAGCTTTCTGCAGGGGGCTGCCTACAATGAGCAGTTCTTC

J: TRBJ2-1
V: TRBV7-3
size: .
D: .
CDR3: CASSLLRTTLYNEQFF
DNA: TGTGCCAGCAGCTTATTACGGACAACGCTCTACAATGAGCAGTTCTTC

J: TRBJ1-2
V: TRBV30
size: once
D: TRBD1
CDR3: CAWRAERGLGGYGYTF
DNA: TGTGCCTGGAGGGCGGAAAGGGGGCTCGGAGGCTATGGCTACACCTTC

J: TRBJ1-5
V: TRBV10-3
size: .
D: .
CDR3: CAAGEGSQPQHF
DNA: TGTGCCGCCGGGGAGGGGAGTCAGCCCCAGCATTTT

J: TRBJ2-5
V: TRBV5-4
size: .
D: .
CDR3: CASSPNGLQETQYF
DNA: TGTGCCAGCAGCCCGAATGGGTTACAAGAGACCCAGTACTTC

J: TRBJ1-5
V: TRBV28
size: .
D: .
CDR3: CASSLWGRGGNQPQHF
DNA: TGTGCCAGCAGTTTATGGGGCAGGGGTGGCAATCAGCCCCAGCATTTT

J: TRBJ2-2
V: TRBV24-1
size: .
D: .
CDR3: CATRPQGNTGELFF
DNA: TGTGCCACCAGGCCACAGGGGAACACCGGGGAGCTGTTTTTT

J: TRBJ2-7
V: TRBV27
size: .
D: .
CDR3: CASSSVRGEQYF
DNA: TGTGCCAGCAGTTCGGTTAGAGGCGAGCAGTACTTC

J: TRBJ1-4
V: TRBV3-1/TRBV3-2
size: .
D: .
CDR3: CASSHRGGEKLFF
DNA: TGTGCCAGCAGCCACAGGGGCGGTGAAAAACTGTTTTTT

J: TRBJ1-4
V: TRBV27
size: once
D: .
CDR3: CASSSRLPPEKLFF
DNA: TGTGCCAGCAGTTCAAGGTTGCCGCCAGAAAAACTGTTTTTT

J: TRBJ1-2
V: TRBV9
size: .
D: .
CDR3: CASSAWGAHGYTF
DNA: TGTGCCAGCAGCGCCTGGGGGGCGCATGGCTACACCTTC

J: TRBJ1-1
V: TRBV7-9
size: .
D: .
CDR3: CASSLTHTEAFF
DNA: TGTGCCAGCAGCTTAACCCACACTGAAGCTTTCTTT

J: TRBJ1-2
V: TRBV19
size: .
D: .
CDR3: CASSIDGIYGYTF
DNA: TGTGCCAGTAGTATTGACGGTATTTATGGCTACACCTTC

J: TRBJ1-1
V: TRBV10-3
size: .
D: .
CDR3: CAISESGHEAFF
DNA: TGTGCCATCAGTGAGTCTGGCCATGAAGCTTTCTTT

J: TRBJ2-1
V: TRBV29-1
size: .
D: TRBD2
CDR3: CSVEFTSGSNGDEQFF
DNA: TGCAGCGTTGAGTTTACTAGCGGGAGCAATGGCGATGAGCAGTTCTTC

J: TRBJ2-1
V: TRBV28
size: .
D: .
CDR3: CASSASGGNEQFF
DNA: TGTGCCAGCAGTGCGAGCGGAGGGAATGAGCAGTTCTTC

J: TRBJ2-2
V: TRBV11-2
size: .
D: .
CDR3: CASSLNTNTGELFF
DNA: TGTGCCAGCAGCTTGAACACGAACACCGGGGAGCTGTTTTTT

J: TRBJ2-7
V: TRBV5-5
size: once
D: TRBD2
CDR3: CASSLKSSGSYEQYF
DNA: TGTGCCAGCAGCTTGAAGTCTAGCGGGAGCTACGAGCAGTACTTC

J: TRBJ1-2
V: TRBV28
size: .
D: .
CDR3: CASKGLSGGIYGYTF
DNA: TGTGCCAGCAAGGGTCTCTCGGGGGGGATTTATGGCTACACCTTC

J: TRBJ2-7
V: TRBV20-1
size: few
D: TRBD1
CDR3: CSASSDRAYEQYF
DNA: TGCAGTGCTAGTTCGGACAGGGCTTACGAGCAGTACTTC

J: TRBJ2-1
V: TRBV19
size: .
D: TRBD2
CDR3: CASRSGTSATEQFF
DNA: TGTGCCAGTAGATCCGGGACTAGCGCCACTGAGCAGTTCTTC

J: TRBJ2-7
V: TRBV6-2/TRBV6-3
size: .
D: .
CDR3: CASSLTAYEQYF
DNA: TGTGCCAGCAGCTTGACAGCTTACGAGCAGTACTTC

J: TRBJ2-1
V: TRBV7-9
size: .
D: TRBD2
CDR3: CASSLVLAGANEQFF
DNA: TGTGCCAGCAGCTTAGTACTAGCGGGAGCAAATGAGCAGTTCTTC

J: TRBJ2-7
V: TRBV7-9
size: .
D: .
CDR3: CASSLIGTGEQYF
DNA: TGTGCCAGCAGCTTAATTGGGACTGGCGAGCAGTACTTC

J: TRBJ2-7
V: TRBV19
size: .
D: TRBD2
CDR3: CASSSLAGDEQYF
DNA: TGTGCCAGTAGTTCACTAGCGGGAGATGAGCAGTACTTC

J: TRBJ2-7
V: TRBV11-2
size: .
D: TRBD2
CDR3: CASSLGLVSYEQYF
DNA: TGTGCCAGCAGCCTCGGACTAGTATCCTACGAGCAGTACTTC

J: TRBJ1-1
V: TRBV5-1
size: .
D: .
CDR3: CASSLVGMNTEAFF
DNA: TGCGCCAGCAGCTTGGTGGGAATGAACACTGAAGCTTTCTTT

J: TRBJ2-3
V: TRBV18
size: .
D: TRBD1
CDR3: CASSSTGGSTDTQYF
DNA: TGTGCCAGCTCCTCCACAGGGGGTAGCACAGATACGCAGTATTTT

J: TRBJ2-5
V: TRBV24-1
size: .
D: .
CDR3: CATSDWGGLQYF
DNA: TGTGCCACCAGTGATTGGGGGGGGCTTCAGTACTTC

J: TRBJ2-3
V: TRBV9
size: .
D: .
CDR3: CASSARDSTLDTQYF
DNA: TGTGCCAGCAGCGCCCGGGACTCGACCTTGGATACGCAGTATTTT

J: TRBJ2-1
V: TRBV24-1
size: .
D: .
CDR3: CATSDDTPSTLTHNEQFF
DNA: TGTGCCACCAGTGACGATACCCCTAGCACTCTGACCCACAATGAGCAGTTCTTC

J: TRBJ2-7
V: TRBV6-5
size: .
D: .
CDR3: CASSYSEGLPYEQYF
DNA: TGTGCCAGCAGTTACTCAGAGGGGCTTCCCTACGAGCAGTACTTC

J: TRBJ1-5
V: TRBV5-4
size: few
D: .
CDR3: CASSLQGSNQPQHF
DNA: TGTGCCAGCAGCCTACAGGGTAGCAATCAGCCCCAGCATTTT